Each of the 15 T cell receptor beta chains below was sequenced from the same sample in a study of blood T cell repertoires in COVID-19 (dated by TCRdb to between 2020 and 2021). Libraries were constructed by the immunoSEQ multiplex PCR assay. Sourced from immuneACCESS, this table was stored by TCRdb with only in-frame sequences that have V and J called. A share of the clones is absent; for the studies checked, an unresolved V gene accounts for under half, and the remainder has no known explanation. This sample holds 90,000 to 150,000 clones; 85% were observed only once. 9.5% to 13% of the sample is in the top ten clones. The sequencing sample was made of peripheral blood. All receptors derive from an elderly man with acute or convalescent COVID-19.

The genes are TRBV4-1 and TRBJ2-5; D not resolved. Germline lookup yields CDR1 MGHRA and CDR2 YSYEKL. There are 13 residues in the CDR3. Trimming stripped 4 bases from V and 2 bases from J, with 8 bases between. For the CDR3, the DNA is TGCGCCAGCAGCCGACAAGTTCAAGAGACCCAGTACTTC. This sequence encodes CASSRQVQETQYF.

V and J are TRBV29-1 and TRBJ1-1; tentatively, D is TRBD1 (5 bases). From germline, CDR1 is SQVTM and CDR2 ANQGSEA. Trimming removed 4 bases from V and 0 bases from J, with 9 bases in between. The CDR3 is made up of 13 amino acids. CDR3 bases: TGCAGCGTTGGGGAGGGGTTGAACACTGAAGCTTTCTTT. It translates to CSVGEGLNTEAFF.

CDR3 nucleotides: TGTGCCAGTACCTCCGGGAGACTCACCGGGGAGCTGTTTTTT. This gives the protein CASTSGRLTGELFF. V and J are TRBV19 and TRBJ2-2; perhaps TRBD2 as D (6 bases). This CDR3 comprises 14 residues. CDR1 is LNHDA, CDR2 SQIVND, per germline (reference sequence). Trimming stripped 7 bases from V and 4 bases from J, with 13 bases between.

In its sample, this clone was seen once. The J gene is TRBJ1-1, the V gene TRBV19, with TRBD1 matching 10 bases. From germline, CDR1 is LNHDA and CDR2 SQIVND (reference sequence). The CDR3 is 13 amino acids. V was pared by 10 bases and J by 7 bases, with 9 bases of the junction left unmatched. The CDR3 spells CATQGQGSGEAFF. The DNA of the CDR3 is TGTGCCACCCAGGGACAGGGGAGCGGTGAAGCTTTCTTT.

This clone was seen a handful of times. The chain carries TRBV7-6 and TRBJ1-1, with 10 positions matching TRBD1. V lost 5 bases to trimming and J lost 10 bases; unmatched junction nucleotides: 4. The CDR3 totals 12 residues. Germline assignment: CDR1 SGHVS and CDR2 FNYEAQ. The DNA for the CDR3 is TGTGCCAGCAGCCCTGGGACAGGGGTAGCTTTCTTT. It translates to CASSPGTGVAFF.

The chain uses TRBV28 and TRBJ1-2; 8 bases are shared with TRBD1. The CDR3 runs to 17 residues. The V gene end was trimmed by 0 bases and the J gene end by 3 bases; junction bases not matched to a gene: 9. Germline CDR1 reads MDHEN; CDR2 reads SYDVKM. DNA of the CDR3: TGTGCCAGCAGTTTATGGGTCAAACCGACAGGGGACTATGGCTACACCTTC. It encodes CASSLWVKPTGDYGYTF.

This clone was found a few times. This rearrangement joins TRBV3-1 (or the pseudogene TRBV3-2) to TRBJ1-2; D call uncertain. V was shortened by 0 bases and J by 0 bases, with 5 bases between the two germline ends. Germline loops: CDR1 LGHDT, CDR2 YNNKEL (reference sequence). The CDR3 is made up of 14 amino acids. CDR3 bases: TGTGCCAGCAGCCAAGATACGGCTAACTATGGCTACACCTTC. As protein: CASSQDTANYGYTF.

The rearrangement joins TRBV2 to TRBJ2-5, with TRBD1 as a possible D gene (6 bases). CDR3 length: 15 amino acids. V was trimmed by 6 bases and J by 0 bases, leaving 14 bases between them. The V gene's germline CDR1 is SNHLY and CDR2 FYNNEI. The CDR3 loop is CASRSVGANQETQYF. As DNA, the CDR3 is TGTGCCAGCAGGTCCGTGGGGGCCAACCAAGAGACCCAGTACTTC.

The chain combines TRBV30 with TRBJ1-1; no clear D. Germline loops: CDR1 GTSNPN, CDR2 SVGIG (reference sequence). The CDR3 consists of 13 residues. The V end lost 2 bases, the J end lost 1 base, and 8 bases lay between the germline ends. CDR3 sequence reads: CAWSPESNTEAFF. The CDR3 region has the DNA TGTGCCTGGAGTCCAGAATCGAACACTGAAGCTTTCTTT.

The rearrangement links TRBV3-1 (or the pseudogene TRBV3-2) to TRBJ1-2; D unclear. Germline CDR1 LGHDT, CDR2 YNNKEL (reference sequence). This CDR3 has 14 amino acids. Trimming removed 3 bases at V and 7 bases at J, with 15 bases between. In DNA form, the CDR3 reads TGTGCCAGCAGCCATGACTCCGCCGCGACTGGCTACACCTTC. Protein product: CASSHDSAATGYTF.

V is TRBV5-4 and J is TRBJ1-6, with a tentative D call TRBD1 (5 bases). Germline CDR1 SGHNT, CDR2 YYREEE (reference sequence). V was clipped by 0 bases and J by 4 bases, with 8 bases between them. This CDR3 has 15 amino acids. The CDR3 coding sequence is TGTGCCAGCAGCTTGGGACAGAATTATAATTCACCCCTCCACTTT. Translating it yields CASSLGQNYNSPLHF.

The CDR3 DNA sequence: TGTGCCACCAGCAGACATCAGGGGAAGAACTATGGCTACACCTTC. This translates into CATSRHQGKNYGYTF. This chain joins TRBV15 and TRBJ1-2; D might be TRBD1 (6 bases). V was trimmed by 2 bases and J by 2 bases, leaving 12 bases between them. This CDR3 contains 15 residues. Germline V gene data show CDR1 as LNHNV and CDR2 as YYDKDF (reference sequence).

V gene TRBV7-8 combines with J gene TRBJ1-4; no clear D gene. V lost 5 bases, J lost 0 bases, and 10 bases lay in between. The CDR3 covers 15 residues. Germline values: CDR1 SGHVS, CDR2 FQNEAQ. CDR3 protein: CASSGESATNEKLFF. The CDR3 coding sequence is TGTGCCAGCAGCGGAGAATCGGCAACTAATGAAAAACTGTTTTTT.

By sample fraction, this clone is medium-sized. Here the CDR3 DNA reads TGTGCCAGCAGCCCCAGTGGTGGAGGGACTGGGGCCAACGTCCTGACTTTC. Protein sequence: CASSPSGGGTGANVLTF. The rearrangement uses TRBV4-2 and TRBJ2-6, with a tentative D call TRBD2 (6 bases). CDR1 and CDR2 (germline): LGHNA, YNFKEQ. The ends were cut back, 4 bases at V and 2 bases at J, with 15 bases in the middle. The CDR3 extends over 17 amino acids.

The chain joins TRBV28 to TRBJ2-3, with D perhaps matching TRBD2 (5 bases). Trimming shortened V by 6 bases and J by 0 bases, and 13 bases separated the two germline ends. The germline V gene has CDR1 MDHEN and CDR2 SYDVKM. This CDR3 has 15 amino acids. This chain's CDR3 is CASSGDISSTDTQYF. Written as DNA, the CDR3 is TGTGCCAGCAGCGGGGATATATCTAGCACAGATACGCAGTATTTT.